The clone carrying this T cell receptor beta chain was seen a few times. Its antigen is still unknown. This sample is part of a study of cytomegalovirus exposure and HLA in healthy donors. Use of 60 Vbeta and 13 Jbeta primers characterized the PCR. The method was immunoSEQ multiplex PCR; TCRdb's version includes in-frame clones alone and lacks a portion of them. The sample carries roughly 95,000 clones, approximately 80% recorded once. Whole-study results and caveats: Among TCR beta chains, those listed as cytomegalovirus-associated numbered over 150. Under in vitro conditions, a few CMV-associated chains were confirmed as specific for CMV antigens.

The sequencing sample was made of PBMCs. The clonotype was recovered from a man younger than 45 in good health and CMV-seropositive.

This CDR3 reads CASGHRKLFF. DNA for the CDR3: TGTGCCAGCGGGCACCGAAAACTGTTTTTT. The chain recombines TRBV6-5 with TRBJ1-4, with unresolved D. This CDR3 has 10 amino acids. Germline CDR1 reads MNHEY; CDR2 reads SVGAGI. The V end was cut by 8 bases, the J end by 10 bases, with 8 bases between.